One sample yielded the 7 T cell receptor beta chains listed below, sequenced in a study of stem cell transplantation in POMP-related autoinflammatory disease. Method: immunoSEQ multiplex PCR; TCRdb's copy keeps in-frame clones and lacks some. The sample holds fewer than 5,000 clones, roughly 90% seen once. The sequencing used CD8+ T cells from PBMCs, collected after stem cell transplantation. The receptors stem from a human patient with POMP-related autoinflammation and immune dysregulation (PRAID). Some of the T cells may derive from the graft donor.

The rearrangement joins TRBV19 to TRBJ2-1, with D unresolved. There are 17 residues in the CDR3. Germline CDR1 is LNHDA and CDR2 is SQIVND (reference sequence). Trimming pared 3 bases from V and 0 bases from J, leaving 15 bases between. CDR3 DNA sequence: TGTGCCAGTAGTATGTACCAGCGCGTGAGCTCCTACAATGAGCAGTTCTTC. Translating it yields CASSMYQRVSSYNEQFF.

The chain uses TRBV12-3 or TRBV12-4 and TRBJ2-2, with D perhaps matching TRBD2 (6 bases). The CDR3 spans 12 residues. Trimming stripped 11 bases from V and 5 bases from J, with 12 bases between. The chain's CDR3 is CAEEGGTGELFF. For the CDR3, the DNA is TGTGCCGAGGAGGGAGGTACCGGGGAGCTGTTTTTT.

The chain employs TRBV4-1 and TRBJ1-6; D is perhaps TRBD1 (6 bases). This CDR3 comprises 19 residues. Germline loops: CDR1 MGHRA, CDR2 YSYEKL. The V end was cut by 4 bases, the J end by 4 bases, with 23 bases between. Here the CDR3 reads CASSPPADSGRTYNSPLHF. CDR3 DNA sequence: TGCGCCAGCAGCCCCCCCGCGGACAGCGGCAGGACGTATAATTCACCCCTCCACTTT.

The J gene is TRBJ2-7, the V gene TRBV28; 8 bases map to TRBD2. Per the germline V gene, CDR1 is MDHEN and CDR2 is SYDVKM. The CDR3 extends over 14 amino acids. Unmatched junction bases numbered 5, after V lost 4 bases and J lost 3 bases. The CDR3 nucleotides are TGTGCCAGCAGTTCTCAGACTAGCGACTACGAGCAGTACTTC. This gives the protein CASSSQTSDYEQYF.

The chain uses TRBV9 and TRBJ2-1; D may match TRBD1 or TRBD2 (6 bases each). V lost 3 bases and J lost 5, with 15 bases in between. Germline lookup yields CDR1 SGDLS and CDR2 YYNGEE. This CDR3 region has 15 residues. CDR3 sequence (DNA): TGTGCCAGCAGCGGGAAGGAGGGGGGCCACAATGAGCAGTTCTTC. This translates into CASSGKEGGHNEQFF.

The gene calls are TRBV30 and TRBJ1-1; tentative D call: TRBD1 (6 bases). Germline V gene lookup returns CDR1 GTSNPN and CDR2 SVGIG (reference sequence). This CDR3 region has 14 residues. Trimming removed 4 bases from V and 4 bases from J, with 16 bases in between. The chain's CDR3 is CAWTLAGGGTEAFF. DNA for the CDR3: TGTGCCTGGACCCTGGCGGGGGGCGGCACTGAAGCTTTCTTT.

The chain has TRBV13 and TRBJ2-3, with 12 positions matching TRBD2. With 5 bases clipped from V and 2 bases from J, the junction kept 5 bases outside the gene matches. Germline CDR1 reads PRHDT; CDR2 reads FYEKMQ (reference sequence). CDR3 length: 16 amino acids. The CDR3 is CASSPGLAGFTDTQYF. CDR3 nucleotides: TGTGCCAGCAGCCCTGGACTAGCGGGGTTCACAGATACGCAGTATTTT.